This T cell receptor (beta chain) was profiled in a study of T cell repertoires in cytomegalovirus infection. In the study overall: Alongside well-studied HLA-B-restricted CMV epitopes, recently identified HLA-C-restricted CMV epitopes were also used. Study observations and caveats: Cumulative public TCR beta family frequency identified CMV carriers with the relevant HLA.

CDR1 is LGHNA, CDR2 YNFKEQ, per germline. V was shortened by 0 bases and J by 6 bases, with 9 bases between the two germline ends. The CDR3 spans 14 residues. For this clonotype: The target antigen is unknown.

TCRdb itself ran the reads through MiXCR, one entry per CDR3 protein. The table shows fewer than 350,000 distinct CDR3 sequences, with 25% to 30% occurring only once. The source material was cultured PBMCs, sampled from culture after CMV antigen stimulation. The receptor was derived from a human donor in good health (CMV status not recorded). Some clones in this sample may be carry-over from other donors' samples. The gene calls are TRBV4-2 and TRBJ1-5; the D gene is possibly TRBD1 (5 bases). The chain's CDR3 is CASSQEPGAQPQHF. CDR3 bases: TGTGCCAGCAGCCAAGAACCCGGGGCTCAGCCCCAGCATTTT.